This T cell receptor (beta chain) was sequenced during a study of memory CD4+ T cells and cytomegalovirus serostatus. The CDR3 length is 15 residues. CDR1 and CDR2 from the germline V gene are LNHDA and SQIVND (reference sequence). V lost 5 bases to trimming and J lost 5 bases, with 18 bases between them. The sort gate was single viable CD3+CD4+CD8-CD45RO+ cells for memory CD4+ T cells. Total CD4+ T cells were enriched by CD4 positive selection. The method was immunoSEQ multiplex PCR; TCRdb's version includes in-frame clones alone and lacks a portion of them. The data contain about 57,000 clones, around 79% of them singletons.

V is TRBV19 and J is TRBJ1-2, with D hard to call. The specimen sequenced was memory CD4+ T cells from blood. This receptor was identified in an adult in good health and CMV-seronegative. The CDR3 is CASSLRGATGYGYTF. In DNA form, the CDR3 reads TGTGCCAGTAGTCTCCGGGGTGCAACCGGGTATGGCTACACCTTC. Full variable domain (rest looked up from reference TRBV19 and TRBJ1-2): DGGITQSPKYLFRKEGQNVTLSCEQNLNHDAMYWYRQDPGQGLRLIYYSQIVNDFQKGDIAEGYSVSREKKESFPLTVTSAQKNPTAFYLCASSLRGATGYGYTFGSGTRLTVV.